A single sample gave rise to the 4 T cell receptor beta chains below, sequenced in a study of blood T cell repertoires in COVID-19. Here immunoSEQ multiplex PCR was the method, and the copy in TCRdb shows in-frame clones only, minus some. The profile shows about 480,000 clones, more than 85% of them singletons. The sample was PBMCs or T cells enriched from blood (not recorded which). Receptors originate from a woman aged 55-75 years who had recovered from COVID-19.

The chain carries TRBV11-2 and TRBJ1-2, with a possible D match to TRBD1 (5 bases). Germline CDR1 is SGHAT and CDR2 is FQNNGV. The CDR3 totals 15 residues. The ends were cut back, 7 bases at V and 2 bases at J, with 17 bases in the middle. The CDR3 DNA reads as TGTGCCAGCACCCCCCTCCGGGGGGGAAACTATGGCTACACCTTC. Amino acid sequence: CASTPLRGGNYGYTF.

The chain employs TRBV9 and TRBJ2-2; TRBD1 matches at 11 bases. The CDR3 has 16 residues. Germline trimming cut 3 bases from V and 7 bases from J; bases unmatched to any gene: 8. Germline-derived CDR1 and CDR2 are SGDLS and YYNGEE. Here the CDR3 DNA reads TGTGCCAGCAGCGGGCCGGGACAGGGGGTTCACGGGGAGCTGTTTTTT. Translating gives CASSGPGQGVHGELFF. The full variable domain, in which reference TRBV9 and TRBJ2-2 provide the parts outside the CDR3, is DSGVTQTPKHLITATGQRVTLRCSPRSGDLSVYWYQQSLDQGLQFLIQYYNGEERAKGNILERFSAQQFPDLHSELNLSSLELGDSALYFCASSGPGQGVHGELFFGEGSRLTVL.

CDR3 residues: CASSAGGVVTGELFF. The CDR3 DNA sequence: TGTGCCAGCAGCGCTGGGGGGGTTGTGACCGGGGAGCTGTTTTTT. The rearrangement joins TRBV9 to TRBJ2-2, with 7 bases aligning to TRBD2. Germline V lookup: CDR1 SGDLS, CDR2 YYNGEE. CDR3 length: 15 amino acids. The V and J ends lost 3 bases and 5 bases, in that order; junction bases with no gene match: 7.

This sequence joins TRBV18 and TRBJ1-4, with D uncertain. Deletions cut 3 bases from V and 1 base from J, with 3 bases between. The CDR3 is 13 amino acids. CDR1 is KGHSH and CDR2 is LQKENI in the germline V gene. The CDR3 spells CASSPGTNEKLFF. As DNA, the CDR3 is TGTGCCAGCTCACCCGGAACTAATGAAAAACTGTTTTTT.